This TCR beta chain derives from a study of beta chain features in type 1 diabetes. Study results and caveats: Moderate but significant shortening of TCRB CDR3s was recorded in all four CD4+ subsets from Type 1 diabetes patients. Patients showed naive, central memory and Treg TCRB repertoires that appeared more similar than those of healthy donors. VDJ junctions from patients with type 1 diabetes contained fewer insertions and more deletions.

Every sorted population was more than 95% pure. Germline V lookup: CDR1 LGHNA, CDR2 YNFKEQ. The V and J ends lost 0 bases and 0 bases respectively, with 11 bases between them. This CDR3 has 17 residues. Only a few counts were recorded for this clone. Its target is not known. The study reverse transcribed the entire isolated RNA, so it sequenced expressed TCRB transcripts. TCRdb's table, derived via immunoSEQ multiplex PCR, lists solely in-frame clones and lacks some. The repertoire holds just over 600,000 clones, with about 16% as singletons. The sequenced sample was naive CD4+ T cells from blood. V is TRBV4-2 and J is TRBJ2-2, with no clear D. This clonotype was obtained from a man aged 18-30 years in good health. The CDR3 sequence is CASSQDLRTSNTGELFF. The CDR3, as DNA: TGTGCCAGCAGCCAAGATCTCCGGACGTCGAACACCGGGGAGCTGTTTTTT.